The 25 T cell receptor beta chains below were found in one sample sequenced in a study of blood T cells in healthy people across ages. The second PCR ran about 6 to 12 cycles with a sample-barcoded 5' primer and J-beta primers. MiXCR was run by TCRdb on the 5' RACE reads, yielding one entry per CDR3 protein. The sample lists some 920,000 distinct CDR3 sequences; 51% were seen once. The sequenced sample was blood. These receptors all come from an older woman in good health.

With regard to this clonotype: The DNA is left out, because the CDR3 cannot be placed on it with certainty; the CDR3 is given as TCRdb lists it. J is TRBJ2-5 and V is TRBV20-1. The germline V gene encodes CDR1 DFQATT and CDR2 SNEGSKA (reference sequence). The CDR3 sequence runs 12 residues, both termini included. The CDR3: CSVSLYQETQYF.

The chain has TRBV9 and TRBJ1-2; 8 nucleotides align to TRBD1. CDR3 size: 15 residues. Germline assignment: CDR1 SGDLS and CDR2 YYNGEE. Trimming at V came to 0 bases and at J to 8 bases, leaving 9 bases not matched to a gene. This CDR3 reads CASSVGPGGAGGYTF. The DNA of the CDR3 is TGTGCCAGCAGCGTAGGCCCAGGGGGCGCTGGGGGCTACACCTTC. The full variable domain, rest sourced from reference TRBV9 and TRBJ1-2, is DSGVTQTPKHLITATGQRVTLRCSPRSGDLSVYWYQQSLDQGLQFLIQYYNGEERAKGNILERFSAQQFPDLHSELNLSSLELGDSALYFCASSVGPGGAGGYTFGSGTRLTVV.

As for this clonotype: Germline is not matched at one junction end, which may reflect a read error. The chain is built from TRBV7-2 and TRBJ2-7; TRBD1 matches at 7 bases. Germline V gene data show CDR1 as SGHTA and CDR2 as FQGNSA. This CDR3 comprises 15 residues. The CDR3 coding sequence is TGTGCCAGCAACTTAGGGGGCGATCCTGCCTACGAGCAGTACTTC. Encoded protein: CASNLGGDPAYEQYF.

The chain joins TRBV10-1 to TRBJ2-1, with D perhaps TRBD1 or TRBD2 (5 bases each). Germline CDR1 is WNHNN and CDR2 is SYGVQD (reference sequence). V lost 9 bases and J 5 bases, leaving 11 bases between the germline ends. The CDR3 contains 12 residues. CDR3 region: CASAEGNNEQFF. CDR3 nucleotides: TGCGCCAGTGCCGAGGGGAACAATGAGCAGTTCTTC.

The CDR3 DNA reads TGCAGTGCTACTAGACCCCGGGACAGCGCCTACAATGAGCAGTTCTTC. Translated, it gives CSATRPRDSAYNEQFF. The chain recombines TRBV20-1 with TRBJ2-1; 7 nucleotides match TRBD1. The CDR3 loop spans 16 amino acids. Germline-derived CDR1 and CDR2 are DFQATT and SNEGSKA (reference sequence). The ends lost 4 bases at V and 2 bases at J; junction bases unmatched: 11.

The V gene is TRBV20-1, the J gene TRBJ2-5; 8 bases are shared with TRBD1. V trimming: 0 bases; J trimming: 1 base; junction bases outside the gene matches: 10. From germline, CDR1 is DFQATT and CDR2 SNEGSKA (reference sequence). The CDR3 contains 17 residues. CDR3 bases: TGCAGTGCTAGAGATAATTTCGGGACAGGCATCCAAGAGACCCAGTACTTC. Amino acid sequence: CSARDNFGTGIQETQYF.

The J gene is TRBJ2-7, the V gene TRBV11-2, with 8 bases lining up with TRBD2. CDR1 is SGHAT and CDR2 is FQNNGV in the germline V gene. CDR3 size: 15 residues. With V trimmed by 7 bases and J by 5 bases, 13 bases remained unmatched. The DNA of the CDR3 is TGTGCCAGCACCAATGTTCGAGCGGGAGTTGACGAGCAGTACTTC. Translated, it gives CASTNVRAGVDEQYF.

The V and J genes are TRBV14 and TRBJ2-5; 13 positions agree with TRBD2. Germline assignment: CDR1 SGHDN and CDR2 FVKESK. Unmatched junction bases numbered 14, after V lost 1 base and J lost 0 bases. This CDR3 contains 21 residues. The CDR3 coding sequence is TGTGCCAGCAGCCAAGGTCTAACTGGACTAGCGGGAGCCTCGTACCAAGAGACCCAGTACTTC. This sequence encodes CASSQGLTGLAGASYQETQYF. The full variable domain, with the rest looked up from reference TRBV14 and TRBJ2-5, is EAGVTQFPSHSVIEKGQTVTLRCDPISGHDNLYWYRRVMGKEIKFLLHFVKESKQDESGMPNNRFLAERTGGTYSTLKVQPAELEDSGVYFCASSQGLTGLAGASYQETQYFGPGTRLLVL.

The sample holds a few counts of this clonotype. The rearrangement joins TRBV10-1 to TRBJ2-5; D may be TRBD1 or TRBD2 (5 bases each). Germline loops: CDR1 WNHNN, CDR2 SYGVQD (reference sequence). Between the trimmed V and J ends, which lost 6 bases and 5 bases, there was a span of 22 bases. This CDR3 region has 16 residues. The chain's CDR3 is CASSRENGEGPETQYF. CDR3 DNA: TGCGCCAGCAGCCGAGAGAATGGAGAGGGGCCCGAGACCCAGTACTTC.

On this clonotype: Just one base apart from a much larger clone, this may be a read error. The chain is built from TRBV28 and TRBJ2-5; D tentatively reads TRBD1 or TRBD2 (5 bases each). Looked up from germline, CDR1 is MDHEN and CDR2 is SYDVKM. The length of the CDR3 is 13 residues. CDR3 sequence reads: CVSSSGGTETQYF. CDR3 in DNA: TGTGTCAGCAGTTCTGGGGGTACAGAGACCCAGTACTTC.

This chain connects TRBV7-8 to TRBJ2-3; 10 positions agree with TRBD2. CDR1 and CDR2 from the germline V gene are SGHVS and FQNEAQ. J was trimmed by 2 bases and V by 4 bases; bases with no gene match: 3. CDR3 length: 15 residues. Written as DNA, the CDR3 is TGTGCCAGCAGCTGGACTAGCGGAGCCACAGATACGCAGTATTTT. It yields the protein CASSWTSGATDTQYF.

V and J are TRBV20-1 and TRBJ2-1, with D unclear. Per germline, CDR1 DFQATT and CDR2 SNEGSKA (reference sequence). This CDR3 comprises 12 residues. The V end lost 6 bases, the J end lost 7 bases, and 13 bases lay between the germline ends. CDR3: CSAPPTANEQFF. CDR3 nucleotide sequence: TGCAGTGCCCCTCCCACGGCTAATGAGCAGTTCTTC.

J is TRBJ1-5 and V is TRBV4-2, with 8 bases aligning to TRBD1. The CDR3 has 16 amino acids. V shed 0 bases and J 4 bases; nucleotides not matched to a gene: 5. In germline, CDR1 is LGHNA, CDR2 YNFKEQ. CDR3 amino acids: CASSQDGDRTNQPQHF. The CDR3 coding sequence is TGTGCCAGCAGCCAAGATGGGGACAGGACTAATCAGCCCCAGCATTTT.

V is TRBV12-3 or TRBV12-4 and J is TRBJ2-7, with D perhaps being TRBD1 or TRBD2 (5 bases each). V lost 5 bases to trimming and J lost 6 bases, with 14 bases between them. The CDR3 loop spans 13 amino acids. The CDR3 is CASSRGLLGEQYF. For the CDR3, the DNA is TGTGCCAGCAGTCGGGGCCTATTGGGCGAGCAGTACTTC.

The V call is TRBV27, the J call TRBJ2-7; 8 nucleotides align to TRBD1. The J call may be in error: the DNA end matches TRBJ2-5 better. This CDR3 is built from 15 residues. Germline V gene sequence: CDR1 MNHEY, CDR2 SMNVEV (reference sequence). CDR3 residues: CASSNRGRGRETQYF. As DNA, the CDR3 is TGTGCCAGCAGCAACCGGGGCAGGGGGCGAGAGACCCAGTACTTC.

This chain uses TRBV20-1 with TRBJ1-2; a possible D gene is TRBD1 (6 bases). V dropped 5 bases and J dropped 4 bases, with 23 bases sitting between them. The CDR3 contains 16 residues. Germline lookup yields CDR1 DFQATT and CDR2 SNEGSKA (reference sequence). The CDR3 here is CSALDLGGEGIYGYTF. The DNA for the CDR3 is TGCAGTGCTCTCGATCTAGGGGGGGAGGGGATCTATGGCTACACCTTC.

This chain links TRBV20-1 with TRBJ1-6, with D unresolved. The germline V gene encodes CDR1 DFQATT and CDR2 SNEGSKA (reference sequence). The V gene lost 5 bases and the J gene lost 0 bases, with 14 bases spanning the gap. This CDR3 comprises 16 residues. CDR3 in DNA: TGCAGTGCTCCAGAAGGCGGGAGCTCCTATAATTCACCCCTCCACTTT. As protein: CSAPEGGSSYNSPLHF.

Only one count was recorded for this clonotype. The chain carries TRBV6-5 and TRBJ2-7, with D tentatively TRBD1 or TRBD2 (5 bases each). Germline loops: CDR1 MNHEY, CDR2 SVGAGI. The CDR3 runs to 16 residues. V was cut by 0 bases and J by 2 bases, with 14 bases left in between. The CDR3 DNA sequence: TGTGCCAGCAGTTACTCGATGGGGACGGCAACCTACGAGCAGTACTTC. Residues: CASSYSMGTATYEQYF.

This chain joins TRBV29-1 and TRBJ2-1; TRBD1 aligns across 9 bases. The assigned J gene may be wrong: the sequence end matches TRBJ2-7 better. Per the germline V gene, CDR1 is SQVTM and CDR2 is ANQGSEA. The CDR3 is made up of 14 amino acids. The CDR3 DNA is TGCAGCGTGAAACAGGGGGCATCCTACAATGAGCAGTACTTC. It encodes CSVKQGASYNEQYF.

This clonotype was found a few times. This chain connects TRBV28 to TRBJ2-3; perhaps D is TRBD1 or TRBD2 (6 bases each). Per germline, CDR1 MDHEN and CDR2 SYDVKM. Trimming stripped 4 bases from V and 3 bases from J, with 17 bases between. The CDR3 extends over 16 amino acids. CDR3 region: CASSSSLRRGTDTQYF. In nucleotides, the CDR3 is TGTGCCAGCAGTTCGTCCCTGCGGAGGGGGACAGATACGCAGTATTTT. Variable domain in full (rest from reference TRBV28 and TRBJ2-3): DVKVTQSSRYLVKRTGEKVFLECVQDMDHENMFWYRQDPGLGLRLIYFSYDVKMKEKGDIPEGYSVSREKKERFSLILESASTNQTSMYLCASSSSLRRGTDTQYFGPGTRLTVL.

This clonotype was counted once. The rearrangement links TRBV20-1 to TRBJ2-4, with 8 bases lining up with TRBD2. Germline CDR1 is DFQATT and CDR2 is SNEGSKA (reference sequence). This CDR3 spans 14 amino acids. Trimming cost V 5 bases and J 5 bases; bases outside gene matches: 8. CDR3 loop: CSASTTSGENIQYF. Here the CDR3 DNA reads TGCAGTGCTTCCACTACTAGCGGTGAAAACATTCAGTACTTC.

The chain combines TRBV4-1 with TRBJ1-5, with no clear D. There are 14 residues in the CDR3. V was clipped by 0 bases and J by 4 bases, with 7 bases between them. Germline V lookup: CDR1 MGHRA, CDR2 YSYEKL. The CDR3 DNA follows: TGCGCCAGCAGCCAAGATGACAAGAATCAGCCCCAGCATTTT. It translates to CASSQDDKNQPQHF.

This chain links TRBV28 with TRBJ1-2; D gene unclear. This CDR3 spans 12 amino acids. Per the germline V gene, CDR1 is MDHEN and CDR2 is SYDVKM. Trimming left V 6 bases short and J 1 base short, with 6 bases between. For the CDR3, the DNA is TGTGCCAGCAGGCAAGATAACTATGGCTACACCTTC. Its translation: CASRQDNYGYTF.

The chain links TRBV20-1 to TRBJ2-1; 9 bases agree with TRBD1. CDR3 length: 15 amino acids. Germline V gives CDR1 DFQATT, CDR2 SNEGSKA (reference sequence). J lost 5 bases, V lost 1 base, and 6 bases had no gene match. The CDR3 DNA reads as TGCAGTGCTAGAGGCACAGGGGGCAGGGACAATGAGCAGTTCTTC. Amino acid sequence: CSARGTGGRDNEQFF.

CDR3 protein: CASSREQGYYGYTF. In DNA, the CDR3 is TGTGCCAGCAGCCGCGAACAGGGGTACTATGGCTACACCTTC. This chain joins TRBV5-4 and TRBJ1-2; TRBD1 aligns across 7 bases. The CDR3 runs to 14 residues. Germline values: CDR1 SGHNT, CDR2 YYREEE (reference sequence). The junction had 6 bases not matched to a gene; V was cut back by 4 bases and J by 3 bases.